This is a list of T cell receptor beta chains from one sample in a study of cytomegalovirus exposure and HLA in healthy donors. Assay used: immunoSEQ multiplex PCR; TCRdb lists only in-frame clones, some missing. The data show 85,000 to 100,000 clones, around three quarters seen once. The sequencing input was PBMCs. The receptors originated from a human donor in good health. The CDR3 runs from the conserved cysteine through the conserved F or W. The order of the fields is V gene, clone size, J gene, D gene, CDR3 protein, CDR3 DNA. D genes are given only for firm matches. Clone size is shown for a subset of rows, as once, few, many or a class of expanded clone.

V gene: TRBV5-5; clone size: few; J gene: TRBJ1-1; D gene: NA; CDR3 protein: CASSFLQGVANTEAFF; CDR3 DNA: TGTGCCAGCAGCTTCCTACAGGGTGTTGCGAACACTGAAGCTTTCTTT
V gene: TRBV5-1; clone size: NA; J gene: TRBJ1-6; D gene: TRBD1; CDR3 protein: CASMLGTGGSPLHF; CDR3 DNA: TGCGCCAGCATGCTTGGGACAGGGGGTTCACCCCTCCACTTT
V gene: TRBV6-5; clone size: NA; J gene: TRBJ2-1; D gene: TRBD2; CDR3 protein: CATRTSGRRAFF; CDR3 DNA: TGTGCCACCCGGACTAGCGGGAGGAGGGCGTTCTTC
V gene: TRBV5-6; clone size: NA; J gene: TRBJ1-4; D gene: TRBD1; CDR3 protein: CASSLEPGQGGEKLFF; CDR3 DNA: TGTGCCAGCAGCTTGGAACCCGGACAGGGAGGAGAAAAACTGTTTTTT
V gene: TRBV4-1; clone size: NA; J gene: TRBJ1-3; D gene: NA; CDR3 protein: CASSQDPQYSGNTIYF; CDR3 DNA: TGCGCCAGCAGCCAAGATCCTCAGTACTCTGGAAACACCATATATTTT
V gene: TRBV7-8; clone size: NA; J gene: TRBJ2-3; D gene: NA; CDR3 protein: CASSFFGPQQPTDTQYF; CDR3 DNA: TGTGCCAGCAGCTTTTTTGGGCCTCAACAACCCACAGATACGCAGTATTTT
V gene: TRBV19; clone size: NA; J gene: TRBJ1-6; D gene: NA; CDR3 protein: CASKGDYSYNSPLHF; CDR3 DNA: TGTGCCAGTAAGGGGGATTACTCCTATAATTCACCCCTCCACTTT
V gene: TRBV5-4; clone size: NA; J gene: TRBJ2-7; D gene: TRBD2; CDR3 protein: CASSLSGNEQYF; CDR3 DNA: TGTGCCAGCAGCTTAAGCGGGAACGAGCAGTACTTC
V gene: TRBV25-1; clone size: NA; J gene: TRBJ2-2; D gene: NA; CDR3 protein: CASSSSGGTGELFF; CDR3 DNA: TGTGCCAGCAGTTCGAGTGGGGGGACCGGGGAGCTGTTTTTT
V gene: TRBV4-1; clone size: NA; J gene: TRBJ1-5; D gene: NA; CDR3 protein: CASSQLDRTSNQPQHF; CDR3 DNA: TGCGCCAGCAGCCAACTGGACAGAACCTCCAATCAGCCCCAGCATTTT
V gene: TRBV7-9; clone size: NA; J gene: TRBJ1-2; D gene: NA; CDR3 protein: CASSSTGAGGGYTF; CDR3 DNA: TGTGCCAGCAGCTCGACCGGGGCCGGAGGGGGCTACACCTTC
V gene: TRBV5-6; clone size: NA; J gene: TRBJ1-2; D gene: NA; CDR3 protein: CASSLIRTLGYTF; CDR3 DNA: TGTGCCAGCAGCTTGATCCGTACTCTGGGCTACACCTTC
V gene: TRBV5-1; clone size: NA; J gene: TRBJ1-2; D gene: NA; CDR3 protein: CASSQDIARGYTF; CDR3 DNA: TGCGCCAGCAGCCAGGACATCGCCAGGGGCTACACCTTC
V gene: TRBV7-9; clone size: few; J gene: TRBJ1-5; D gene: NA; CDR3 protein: CASNRGTPYSNQPQHF; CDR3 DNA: TGTGCCAGCAACAGAGGGACACCTTATAGCAATCAGCCCCAGCATTTT
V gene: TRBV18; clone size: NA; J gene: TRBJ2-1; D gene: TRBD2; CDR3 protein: CASSQGLAGPWGNEQFF; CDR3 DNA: TGTGCCAGCTCACAAGGACTAGCGGGGCCCTGGGGGAATGAGCAGTTCTTC
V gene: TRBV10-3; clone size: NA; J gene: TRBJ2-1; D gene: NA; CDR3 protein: CAISGTRDSGLYNEQFF; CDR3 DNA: TGTGCCATCAGTGGAACACGGGACTCCGGGCTTTACAATGAGCAGTTCTTC
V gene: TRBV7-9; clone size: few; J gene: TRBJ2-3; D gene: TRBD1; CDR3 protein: CSSSTITGARVLTDTQYF; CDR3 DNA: TGTTCCAGCAGCACAATAACAGGGGCTCGGGTTCTCACAGATACGCAGTATTTT
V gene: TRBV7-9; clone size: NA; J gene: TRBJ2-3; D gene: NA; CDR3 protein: CASSSPGSSHLDTQYF; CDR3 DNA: TGTGCCAGCAGCTCACCCGGGTCCTCCCACTTAGATACGCAGTATTTT
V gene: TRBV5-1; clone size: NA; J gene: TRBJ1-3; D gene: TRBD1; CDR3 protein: CASRLTGGGNTIYF; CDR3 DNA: TGCGCCAGCAGGCTAACAGGGGGCGGAAACACCATATATTTT
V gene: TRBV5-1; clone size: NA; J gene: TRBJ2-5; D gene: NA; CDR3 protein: CASTNPEVGEQYF; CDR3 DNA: TGCGCCAGCACTAACCCCGAGGTGGGAGAGCAGTACTTC
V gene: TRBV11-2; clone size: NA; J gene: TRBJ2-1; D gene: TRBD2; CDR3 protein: CASSHPSSGFYNEQFF; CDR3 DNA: TGTGCCAGCAGCCACCCATCTAGCGGCTTCTACAATGAGCAGTTCTTC
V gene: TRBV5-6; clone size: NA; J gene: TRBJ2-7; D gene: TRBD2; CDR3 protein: CASSLGLAGGPLDYEQYF; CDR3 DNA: TGTGCCAGCAGCTTAGGGCTAGCGGGAGGGCCTCTGGACTACGAGCAGTACTTC
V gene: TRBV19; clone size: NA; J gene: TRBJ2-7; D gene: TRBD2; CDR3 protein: CASSPLLAGGHEQYF; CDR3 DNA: TGTGCCAGTAGTCCCCTACTAGCGGGGGGCCACGAGCAGTACTTC
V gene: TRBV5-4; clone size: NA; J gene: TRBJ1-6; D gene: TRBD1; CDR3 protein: CASRRTTGVASPLHF; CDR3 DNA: TGTGCCAGCAGACGCACTACAGGGGTAGCGTCACCCCTCCACTTT
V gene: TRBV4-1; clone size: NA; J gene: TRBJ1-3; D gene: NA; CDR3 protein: CASSQASGNTIYF; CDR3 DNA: TGCGCCAGCAGCCAAGCATCTGGAAACACCATATATTTT
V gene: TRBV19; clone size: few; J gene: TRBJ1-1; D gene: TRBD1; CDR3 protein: CASSMSRTTGGAFF; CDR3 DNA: TGTGCCAGTAGTATGAGCCGGACGACAGGGGGAGCTTTCTTT
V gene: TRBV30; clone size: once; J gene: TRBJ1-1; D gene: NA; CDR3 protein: CAWSVGGSAFF; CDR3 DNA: TGTGCCTGGAGTGTAGGAGGATCAGCTTTCTTT
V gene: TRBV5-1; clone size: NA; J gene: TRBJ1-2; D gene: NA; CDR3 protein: CASSLAPGLGGYTF; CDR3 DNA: TGCGCCAGCAGCTTGGCCCCCGGCCTCGGGGGCTACACCTTC
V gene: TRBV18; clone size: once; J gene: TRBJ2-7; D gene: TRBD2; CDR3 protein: CASSPTSGGPNSYEQYF; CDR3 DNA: TGTGCCAGCTCACCTACTAGCGGGGGGCCCAACTCCTACGAGCAGTACTTC
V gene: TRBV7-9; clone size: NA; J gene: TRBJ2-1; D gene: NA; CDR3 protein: CASSLESGIYNEQFF; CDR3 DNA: TGTGCCAGCAGCTTAGAGTCAGGGATCTACAATGAGCAGTTCTTC
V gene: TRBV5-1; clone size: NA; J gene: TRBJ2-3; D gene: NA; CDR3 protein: CASSPLVADTQYF; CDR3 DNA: TGCGCCAGCAGCCCCTTAGTGGCAGATACGCAGTATTTT
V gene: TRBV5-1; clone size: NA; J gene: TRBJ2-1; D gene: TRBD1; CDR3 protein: CASSLALQGAAYNEQFF; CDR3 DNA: TGCGCCAGCAGCTTGGCCCTACAGGGGGCCGCCTACAATGAGCAGTTCTTC
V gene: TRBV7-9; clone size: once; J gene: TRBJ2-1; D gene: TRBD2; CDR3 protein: CASSPTLAGALSSYNEQFF; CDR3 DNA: TGTGCCAGCAGCCCAACACTAGCGGGGGCCCTAAGCTCCTACAATGAGCAGTTCTTC
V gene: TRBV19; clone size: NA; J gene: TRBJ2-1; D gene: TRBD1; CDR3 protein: CASSIEHRGTTNEQFF; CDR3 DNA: TGTGCCAGTAGTATAGAACACAGGGGGACCACGAATGAGCAGTTCTTC
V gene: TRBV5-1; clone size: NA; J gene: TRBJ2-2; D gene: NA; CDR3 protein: CASSSGTNTGELFF; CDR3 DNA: TGCGCCAGCAGCTCCGGGACAAACACCGGGGAGCTGTTTTTT
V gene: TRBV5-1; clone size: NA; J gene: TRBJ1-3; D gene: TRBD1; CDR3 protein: CASSLEGPGQGFSGNTIYF; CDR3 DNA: TGCGCCAGCAGCTTGGAGGGACCGGGACAGGGATTCTCTGGAAACACCATATATTTT
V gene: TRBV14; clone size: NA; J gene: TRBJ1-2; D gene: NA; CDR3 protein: CASSLAPGYGYTF; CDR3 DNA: TGTGCCAGCAGCCTAGCCCCGGGCTATGGCTACACCTTC
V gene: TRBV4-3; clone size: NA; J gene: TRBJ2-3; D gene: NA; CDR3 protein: CASSQEASGTDTQYF; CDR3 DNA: TGCGCCAGCAGCCAAGAGGCCAGCGGCACAGATACGCAGTATTTT
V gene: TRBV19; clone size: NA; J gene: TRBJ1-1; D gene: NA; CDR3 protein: CASSIDSTDYTEAFF; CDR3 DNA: TGTGCCAGTAGTATAGATTCCACCGACTACACTGAAGCTTTCTTT
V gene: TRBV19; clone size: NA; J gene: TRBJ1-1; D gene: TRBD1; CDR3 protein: CASSIGTGGTEAFF; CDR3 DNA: TGTGCCAGTAGTATAGGGACAGGGGGCACTGAAGCTTTCTTT
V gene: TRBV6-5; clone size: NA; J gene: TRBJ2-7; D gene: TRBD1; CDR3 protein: CASLSSGTGGSEQYF; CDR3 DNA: TGTGCCAGCCTCAGCAGTGGGACAGGGGGCAGCGAGCAGTACTTC
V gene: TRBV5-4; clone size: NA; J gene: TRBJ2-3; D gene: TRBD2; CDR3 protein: CASSFGASGSSTDTQYF; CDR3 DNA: TGTGCCAGCAGTTTTGGGGCTAGCGGGAGTAGCACAGATACGCAGTATTTT
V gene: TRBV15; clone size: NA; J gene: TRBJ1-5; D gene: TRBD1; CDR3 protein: CATSRDRGSNQPQHF; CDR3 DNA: TGTGCCACCAGCAGGGACAGGGGGAGCAATCAGCCCCAGCATTTT
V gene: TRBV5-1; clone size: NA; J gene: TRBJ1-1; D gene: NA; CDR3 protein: CASSRGNTEAFF; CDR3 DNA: TGCGCCAGCAGCAGGGGAAACACTGAAGCTTTCTTT
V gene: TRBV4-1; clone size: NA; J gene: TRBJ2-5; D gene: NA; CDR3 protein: CASSQVEGVWETQYF; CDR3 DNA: TGCGCCAGCAGCCAAGTTGAGGGGGTCTGGGAGACCCAGTACTTC
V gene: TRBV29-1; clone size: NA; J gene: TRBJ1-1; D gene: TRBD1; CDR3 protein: CSVDRGRGRTEAFF; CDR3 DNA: TGCAGCGTTGATCGGGGCAGGGGGAGGACTGAAGCTTTCTTT
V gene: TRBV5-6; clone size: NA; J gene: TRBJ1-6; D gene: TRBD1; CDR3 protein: CASSGGQGVNLNSPLHF; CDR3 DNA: TGTGCCAGCAGCGGGGGACAGGGAGTCAACTTAAATTCACCCCTCCACTTT
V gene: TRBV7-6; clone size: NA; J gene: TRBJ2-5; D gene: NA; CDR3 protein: CASSLSGRETQYF; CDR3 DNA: TGTGCCAGCAGCTTATCAGGGCGGGAGACCCAGTACTTC
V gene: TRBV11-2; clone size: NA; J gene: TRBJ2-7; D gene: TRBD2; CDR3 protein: CASSISGSIIEQYF; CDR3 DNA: TGTGCCAGCAGCATTAGCGGGAGCATTATCGAGCAGTACTTC
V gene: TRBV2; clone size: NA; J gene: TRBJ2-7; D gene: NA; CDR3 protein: CASRSQKILSLEQYF; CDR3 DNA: TGTGCCAGCAGATCTCAAAAAATCCTAAGTCTTGAGCAGTACTTC
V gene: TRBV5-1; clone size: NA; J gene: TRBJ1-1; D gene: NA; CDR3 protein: CASSLSGADTEAFF; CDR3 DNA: TGCGCCAGCAGCTTGTCAGGGGCGGATACTGAAGCTTTCTTT
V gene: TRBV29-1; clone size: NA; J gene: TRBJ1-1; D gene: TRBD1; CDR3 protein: CSVGGPRRGETNTEAFF; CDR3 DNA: TGCAGCGTTGGAGGCCCTCGCAGGGGGGAGACGAACACTGAAGCTTTCTTT
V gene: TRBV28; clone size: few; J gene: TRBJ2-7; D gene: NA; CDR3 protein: CASRVGFGVYEQYF; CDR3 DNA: TGTGCCAGCCGGGTTGGTTTCGGGGTCTACGAGCAGTACTTC
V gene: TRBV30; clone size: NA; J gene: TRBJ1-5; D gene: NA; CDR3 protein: CAWSAGGNQPQHF; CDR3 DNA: TGTGCCTGGAGCGCGGGCGGCAATCAGCCCCAGCATTTT
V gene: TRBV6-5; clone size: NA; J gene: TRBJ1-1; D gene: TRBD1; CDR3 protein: CASSSGTAEAFF; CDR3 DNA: TGTGCCAGCAGTTCCGGGACAGCTGAAGCTTTCTTT
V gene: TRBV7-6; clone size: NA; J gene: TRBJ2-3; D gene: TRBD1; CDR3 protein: CASSARGPEDTQYF; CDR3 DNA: TGTGCCAGCAGCGCCAGGGGGCCGGAAGATACGCAGTATTTT
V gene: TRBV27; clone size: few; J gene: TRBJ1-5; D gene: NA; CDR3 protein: CASSPNYSNQPQHF; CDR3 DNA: TGTGCCAGCAGTCCTAACTATAGCAATCAGCCCCAGCATTTT
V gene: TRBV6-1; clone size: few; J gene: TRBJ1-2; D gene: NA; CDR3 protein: CASSGGSLVGYTF; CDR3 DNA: TGTGCCAGCAGTGGAGGATCACTGGTCGGCTACACCTTC
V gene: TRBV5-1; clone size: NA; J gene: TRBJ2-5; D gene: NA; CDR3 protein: CASSALVGAGETQYF; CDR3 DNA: TGCGCCAGCAGCGCCCTGGTGGGGGCGGGAGAGACCCAGTACTTC